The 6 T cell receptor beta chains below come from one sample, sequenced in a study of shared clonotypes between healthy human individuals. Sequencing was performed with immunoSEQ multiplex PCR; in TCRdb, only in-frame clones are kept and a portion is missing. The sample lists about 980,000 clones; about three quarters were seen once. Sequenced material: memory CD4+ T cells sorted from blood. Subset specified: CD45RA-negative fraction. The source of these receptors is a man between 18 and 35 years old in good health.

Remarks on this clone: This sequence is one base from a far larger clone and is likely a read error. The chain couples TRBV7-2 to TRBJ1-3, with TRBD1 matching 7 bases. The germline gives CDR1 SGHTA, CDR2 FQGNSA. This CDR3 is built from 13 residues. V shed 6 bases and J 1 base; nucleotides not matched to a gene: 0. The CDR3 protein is CTSRTGSGNTIYF. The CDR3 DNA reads TGTACCAGCAGGACAGGGTCTGGAAACACCATATATTTT.

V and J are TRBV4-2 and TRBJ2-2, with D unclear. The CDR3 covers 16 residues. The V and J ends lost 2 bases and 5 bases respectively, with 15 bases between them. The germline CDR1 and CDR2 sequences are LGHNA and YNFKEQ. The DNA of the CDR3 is TGTGCCAGCAGCCAATCGAGTGGCGGTAGGACCGGGGAGCTGTTTTTT. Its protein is CASSQSSGGRTGELFF.

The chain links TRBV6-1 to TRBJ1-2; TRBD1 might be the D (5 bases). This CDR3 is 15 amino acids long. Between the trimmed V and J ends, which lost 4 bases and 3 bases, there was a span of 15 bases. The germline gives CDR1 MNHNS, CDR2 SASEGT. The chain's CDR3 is CASSGLRGGYYGYTF. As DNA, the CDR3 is TGTGCCAGCAGTGGACTTCGGGGGGGGTACTATGGCTACACCTTC.

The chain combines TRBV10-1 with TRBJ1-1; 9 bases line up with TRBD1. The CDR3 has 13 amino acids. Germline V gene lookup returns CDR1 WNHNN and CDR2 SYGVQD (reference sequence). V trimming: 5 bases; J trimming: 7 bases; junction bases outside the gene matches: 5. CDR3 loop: CASSSQGASEAFF. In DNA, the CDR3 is TGCGCCAGCAGTTCACAGGGGGCAAGTGAAGCTTTCTTT.

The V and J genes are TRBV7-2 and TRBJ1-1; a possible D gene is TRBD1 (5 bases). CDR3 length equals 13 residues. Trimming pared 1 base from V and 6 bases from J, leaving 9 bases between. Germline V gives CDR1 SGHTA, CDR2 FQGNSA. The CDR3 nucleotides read TGTGCCAGCAGCTTAGGGGGCAGCCCTGAAGCTTTCTTT. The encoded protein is CASSLGGSPEAFF.

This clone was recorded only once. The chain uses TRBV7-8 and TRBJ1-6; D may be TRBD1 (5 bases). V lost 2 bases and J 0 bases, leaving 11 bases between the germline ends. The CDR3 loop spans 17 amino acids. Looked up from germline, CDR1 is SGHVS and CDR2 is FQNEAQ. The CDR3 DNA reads TGTGCCAGCAGCTTATGGGGCAGCTTCTCCTATAATTCACCCCTCCACTTT. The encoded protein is CASSLWGSFSYNSPLHF.